This note documents a single T cell receptor (beta chain) sequence. Together with a sample-barcoded 5' primer, a J-beta primer mix was included in a second PCR lasting about 7 to 11 cycles. TCRdb reanalysed the 5' RACE reads using MiXCR and keeps one entry per CDR3 protein. Seen here are over 1.5 million distinct CDR3 sequences, about 50% observed once, and the top ten hold 2.1%. Ten milliliters of peripheral blood were drawn from each donor. The total RNA that was extracted per sample amounted to at least 5 micrograms. The sample is drawn from a study of blood T cells in healthy people across ages. This CDR3 comprises 14 residues. Trimming at V came to 1 base and at J to 6 bases, leaving 6 bases not matched to a gene. Germline assignment: CDR1 SNHLY and CDR2 FYNNEI.

V and J are TRBV2 and TRBJ2-7; 7 bases map to TRBD1. The specimen sequenced was blood. The receptor was derived from a woman between 40 and 50 years old in good health. DNA of the CDR3: TGTGCCAGCAGTGAAGGCAGGAACAGGGGCGAGCAGTACTTC. This translates into CASSEGRNRGEQYF.